Following are 10 T cell receptor beta chains from one sample sequenced in a study of shared clonotypes between healthy human individuals. Sequenced by immunoSEQ multiplex PCR; TCRdb stores in-frame clones only, minus some. Found here are over 2 million clones, roughly 92% of them singletons; the top ten hold approximately 0.4%. Sequenced sample: naive CD4+ T cells from PBMCs. The sample's subset: CD45RA+ positively selected. The receptor source for this set is a man aged 18-30 years in good health. Some clones in this sample may be carry-over from other donors' samples.

This clone was seen just once. The chain uses TRBV27 and TRBJ1-4; D remains ambiguous. The CDR3 runs 13 residues. Trimming took 4 bases from V and 7 from J, leaving 10 bases between them. Germline lookup yields CDR1 MNHEY and CDR2 SMNVEV (reference sequence). CDR3: CASSSWESEKLFF. CDR3 DNA sequence: TGTGCCAGCAGTTCATGGGAGAGTGAAAAACTGTTTTTT.

This chain links TRBV20-1 with TRBJ1-2; TRBD1 aligns across 7 bases. This CDR3 has 11 amino acids. Germline lookup yields CDR1 DFQATT and CDR2 SNEGSKA (reference sequence). The ends lost 3 bases at V and 14 bases at J; junction bases unmatched: 9. This CDR3 is CSARRQGGWTF. The CDR3 nucleotides are TGCAGTGCTAGGAGGCAGGGGGGTTGGACCTTC.

The chain's CDR3 is CASSPGRRGTNEKLFF. The DNA for the CDR3 is TGTGCCAGCAGCCCCGGCCGGAGAGGAACTAATGAAAAACTGTTTTTT. The chain couples TRBV9 to TRBJ1-4; D is undetermined. Germline assignment: CDR1 SGDLS and CDR2 YYNGEE. The CDR3 spans 16 residues. The V and J ends lost 4 bases and 1 base respectively, with 14 bases between them.

The chain recombines TRBV9 with TRBJ2-1; tentatively, D is TRBD1 or TRBD2 (6 bases each). This CDR3 is 15 amino acids long. Trimming stripped 3 bases from V and 1 base from J, with 11 bases between. Germline lookup yields CDR1 SGDLS and CDR2 YYNGEE. CDR3 nucleotide sequence: TGTGCCAGCAGCGAGGCGGGACAATCCTACAATGAGCAGTTCTTC. Translated: CASSEAGQSYNEQFF.

The chain joins TRBV5-4 to TRBJ2-1; TRBD2 agrees at 8 bases. Per germline, CDR1 SGHNT and CDR2 YYREEE (reference sequence). V gave up 4 bases and J gave up 3 bases; unmatched junction bases: 9. The CDR3 spans 16 residues. The CDR3 spells CASSPPGAGGYNEQFF. CDR3 in DNA: TGTGCCAGCAGCCCCCCGGGGGCGGGAGGCTACAATGAGCAGTTCTTC.

The chain joins TRBV7-3 to TRBJ1-1; D not resolved. Per the germline V gene, CDR1 is SGHTA and CDR2 is FQGTGA. Trimming cost V 4 bases and J 2 bases, with 5 bases left between them. The CDR3 is 12 residues long. The DNA of the CDR3 is TGTGCCAGCAGCTACGGAAACACTGAAGCTTTCTTT. Protein: CASSYGNTEAFF.

The CDR3 region is CASSERDSVETQYF. In DNA, the CDR3 is TGTGCCAGCAGTGAACGGGACAGTGTAGAGACCCAGTACTTC. The chain is built from TRBV6-1 and TRBJ2-5; 7 bases are shared with TRBD1. This CDR3 contains 14 residues. The germline CDR1 and CDR2 sequences are MNHNS and SASEGT. V shed 2 bases and J 4 bases; nucleotides not matched to a gene: 4.

The rearrangement uses TRBV28 and TRBJ1-1, with TRBD1 as a possible D gene (5 bases). The germline V gene encodes CDR1 MDHEN and CDR2 SYDVKM. The V gene lost 1 base and the J gene lost 5 bases, with 8 bases spanning the gap. The CDR3 runs to 13 residues. This chain's CDR3 is CASSLSGVTEAFF. The CDR3 region has the DNA TGTGCCAGCAGTTTATCGGGGGTGACTGAAGCTTTCTTT. The whole variable domain, filled in from reference TRBV28 and TRBJ1-1, reads DVKVTQSSRYLVKRTGEKVFLECVQDMDHENMFWYRQDPGLGLRLIYFSYDVKMKEKGDIPEGYSVSREKKERFSLILESASTNQTSMYLCASSLSGVTEAFFGQGTRLTVV.

A few counts support this clone. This specimen includes other DNA sequences encoding the same CDR3. CDR3 sequence reads: CASSLETYGYTF. The CDR3 DNA follows: TGTGCCAGCAGCTTAGAGACCTATGGCTACACCTTC. The chain is built from TRBV11-2 and TRBJ1-2; the D is unclear. This CDR3 comprises 12 residues. Germline CDR1 is SGHAT and CDR2 is FQNNGV. The V and J ends lost 0 bases and 4 bases respectively, with 3 bases between them.

In the case of this clone: Other DNA sequences within the sample encode an identical CDR3. This chain links TRBV6-1 with TRBJ2-7; possibly TRBD1 for D (6 bases). Germline CDR1 MNHNS, CDR2 SASEGT. The CDR3 length is 13 residues. Trimming pared 3 bases from V and 2 bases from J, leaving 8 bases between. The CDR3: CASSEWGPYEQYF. CDR3 DNA sequence: TGTGCCAGCAGTGAGTGGGGGCCCTACGAGCAGTACTTC.